These 25 T cell receptor beta chains share one sample of origin, sequenced in a study of blood T cell repertoires in COVID-19. TCRdb keeps only in-frame clones here, not all; method: immunoSEQ multiplex PCR. This sample has some 290,000 clones, with around nine tenths found just once. What was sequenced was peripheral blood. These receptors all stem from a woman aged 30 to 39 with COVID-19, enrolled during active disease.

This clone was recorded a few times. Other DNA variants within this sample encode the same CDR3. The chain couples TRBV2 to TRBJ1-5; 7 bases align to TRBD1. This CDR3 is 14 amino acids long. After removal of 4 bases from V and 2 bases from J, the junction contained 2 bases not matched to a gene. Germline values: CDR1 SNHLY, CDR2 FYNNEI. CDR3 bases: TGTGCCAGCAGTGGACAGGGTCGCAATCAGCCCCAGCATTTT. This encodes CASSGQGRNQPQHF.

The chain is built from TRBV28 and TRBJ1-2; TRBD1 matches at 7 bases. This CDR3 is 16 amino acids long. Germline CDR1 reads MDHEN; CDR2 reads SYDVKM. J gave up 0 bases and V 0 bases, and 4 bases lay outside the gene matches. For the CDR3, the DNA is TGTGCCAGCAGTTTATGGGGGGACAGCTCTAACTATGGCTACACCTTC. Its translation is CASSLWGDSSNYGYTF.

The rearrangement joins TRBV11-3 to TRBJ2-2, with TRBD2 identical over 14 bases. V lost 2 bases, J lost 4 bases, and 3 bases stayed unmatched. Germline V gene lookup returns CDR1 SGHNT and CDR2 YENEEA. The CDR3 runs 17 residues. CDR3 protein: CASSLWGLAGVTGELFF. The CDR3 DNA reads TGTGCCAGCAGCTTATGGGGACTAGCGGGAGTCACCGGGGAGCTGTTTTTT.

V gene TRBV9 combines with J gene TRBJ2-3, with 7 positions matching TRBD2. This CDR3 has 16 amino acids. V was clipped by 0 bases and J by 4 bases; unmatched bases: 8. Germline loops: CDR1 SGDLS, CDR2 YYNGEE. The CDR3 loop reads CASSVEQAGAADTQYF. The CDR3 DNA sequence: TGTGCCAGCAGCGTAGAGCAGGCGGGAGCGGCAGATACGCAGTATTTT.

This clone was counted once. V gene TRBV7-9 combines with J gene TRBJ1-5; 7 bases line up with TRBD1. Germline CDR1 reads SEHNR; CDR2 reads FQNEAQ (reference sequence). The CDR3 length is 14 residues. V was pared by 6 bases and J by 6 bases, with 8 bases of the junction left unmatched. DNA for the CDR3: TGTGCCAGCAGTTCCGACAGGGAAAGTCAGCCCCAGCATTTT. It translates to CASSSDRESQPQHF.

The rearrangement joins TRBV7-8 to TRBJ2-1, with D possibly matching TRBD1 (5 bases). Germline CDR1 SGHVS, CDR2 FQNEAQ. The length of the CDR3 is 14 residues. V gave up 1 base and J gave up 4 bases, with 8 bases separating them. The chain's CDR3 is CASSLVRVYNEQFF. CDR3 in DNA: TGTGCCAGCAGCTTAGTCAGGGTGTACAATGAGCAGTTCTTC. Together with reference TRBV7-8 and TRBJ2-1, the CDR3 gives the full variable domain: GAGVSQSPRYKVAKRGQDVALRCDPISGHVSLFWYQQALGQGPEFLTYFQNEAQLDKSGLPSDRFFAERPEGSVSTLKIQRTQQEDSAVYLCASSLVRVYNEQFFGPGTRLTVL.

The chain employs TRBV9 and TRBJ2-1, with D perhaps matching TRBD2 (5 bases). Per germline, CDR1 SGDLS and CDR2 YYNGEE. V gave up 10 bases and J gave up 2 bases, with 16 bases separating them. This CDR3 spans 14 amino acids. In nucleotides, the CDR3 is TGTGCCTCCTCATTAGCGTTGCCCTACAATGAGCAGTTCTTC. Translated, it gives CASSLALPYNEQFF.

J is TRBJ1-4 and V is TRBV7-8; D gene ambiguous. CDR3 length: 16 amino acids. The germline V gene encodes CDR1 SGHVS and CDR2 FQNEAQ. V dropped 1 base and J dropped 0 bases, with 9 bases sitting between them. In nucleotides, the CDR3 is TGTGCCAGCAGCTTAGGGGCAGCCGCAACTAATGAAAAACTGTTTTTT. As protein: CASSLGAAATNEKLFF.

On this clone: The same CDR3 can be traced to other DNA sequences in this sample. DNA for the CDR3: TGTGCCAGTAGTATAGGGCTAGCGGGTTACAATGAGCAGTTCTTC. Its translation is CASSIGLAGYNEQFF. This sequence joins TRBV19 and TRBJ2-1, with 8 nucleotides matching TRBD2. Germline CDR1 and CDR2: LNHDA and SQIVND (reference sequence). V was pared by 1 base and J by 4 bases, with 3 bases of the junction left unmatched. This CDR3 comprises 15 residues.

The chain is built from TRBV28 and TRBJ2-1, with 10 positions matching TRBD2. CDR1 and CDR2 (germline): MDHEN, SYDVKM. J was trimmed by 2 bases and V by 6 bases; bases with no gene match: 4. This CDR3 region has 15 residues. The CDR3 sequence: CASRGGTSAYNEQFF. In DNA, the CDR3 is TGTGCCAGCAGGGGCGGGACTAGCGCCTACAATGAGCAGTTCTTC.

The sample holds one count of this clone. The V and J genes are TRBV5-1 and TRBJ2-3, with a tentative D call TRBD1 (6 bases). Looked up from germline, CDR1 is SGHRS and CDR2 is YFSETQ. The CDR3 loop spans 15 amino acids. The ends were cut back, 4 bases at V and 2 bases at J, with 14 bases in the middle. As DNA, the CDR3 is TGCGCCAGCAGCGCAGGGGACATGGACACAGATACGCAGTATTTT. It translates to CASSAGDMDTDTQYF.

The chain combines TRBV5-1 with TRBJ2-1, with 15 nucleotides matching TRBD2. This CDR3 comprises 15 residues. CDR1 is SGHRS and CDR2 is YFSETQ in the germline V gene. The V segment lost 6 bases and the J segment 7 bases; nucleotides outside the gene matches: 5. DNA for the CDR3: TGCGCCAGCAACGGACTAGCGGGAGGGGATAATGAGCAGTTCTTC. This encodes CASNGLAGGDNEQFF.

The count of this clone is one. The chain joins TRBV5-1 to TRBJ2-1, with 8 bases matching TRBD2. Germline V gene sequence: CDR1 SGHRS, CDR2 YFSETQ. Germline trimming cut 0 bases from V and 9 bases from J; bases unmatched to any gene: 8. The CDR3 loop spans 15 amino acids. The CDR3 spells CASSLDGRAEGEQFF. Written as DNA, the CDR3 is TGCGCCAGCAGCTTGGACGGGAGGGCCGAGGGTGAGCAGTTCTTC. Based on the CDR3 plus reference TRBV5-1 and TRBJ2-1, the full variable domain is KAGVTQTPRYLIKTRGQQVTLSCSPISGHRSVSWYQQTPGQGLQFLFEYFSETQRNKGNFPGRFSGRQFSNSRSEMNVSTLELGDSALYLCASSLDGRAEGEQFFGPGTRLTVL.

The rearrangement uses TRBV28 and TRBJ2-6; D may be TRBD1 (6 bases). The V and J ends lost 6 bases and 3 bases respectively, with 12 bases between them. Looked up from germline, CDR1 is MDHEN and CDR2 is SYDVKM. This CDR3 region has 15 residues. CDR3: CASSFQGSGANVLTF. The CDR3 DNA follows: TGTGCCAGCAGCTTTCAGGGGAGTGGGGCCAACGTCCTGACTTTC.

The rearrangement joins TRBV28 to TRBJ1-4, with 10 bases identical to TRBD1. The V segment lost 6 bases and the J segment 8 bases; nucleotides outside the gene matches: 12. CDR3 length equals 16 residues. In germline, CDR1 is MDHEN, CDR2 SYDVKM. CDR3 loop: CASRTPRDRGREKLFF. The CDR3 DNA follows: TGTGCCAGCAGAACCCCGAGGGACAGGGGCCGGGAAAAACTGTTTTTT.

V and J are TRBV7-8 and TRBJ2-7; 11 bases line up with TRBD1. Germline V gives CDR1 SGHVS, CDR2 FQNEAQ. V shed 3 bases, J shed 2 bases, and the junction held 3 bases outside the gene matches. This CDR3 has 15 amino acids. CDR3 sequence reads: CASSFGQGAPYEQYF. CDR3 DNA sequence: TGTGCCAGCAGCTTCGGACAGGGGGCACCCTACGAGCAGTACTTC.

This clone was found a few times. The CDR3 reads CASSADSYGYTF. The CDR3 DNA reads as TGTGCCAGCAGTGCTGACAGCTATGGCTACACCTTC. This chain joins TRBV2 and TRBJ1-2; weak D call: TRBD1 (5 bases). The V gene's germline CDR1 is SNHLY and CDR2 FYNNEI. V lost 4 bases, J lost 4 bases, and 7 bases lay in between. The CDR3 contains 12 residues.

V usage is TRBV2 and J usage is TRBJ1-6; D is uncertain. Germline values: CDR1 SNHLY, CDR2 FYNNEI. Trimming took off 1 base at V and 0 bases at J, with 4 bases between the two ends. This CDR3 has 15 amino acids. The DNA for the CDR3 is TGTGCCAGCAGTGAAGAGAGCTCCTATAATTCACCCCTCCACTTT. It yields the protein CASSEESSYNSPLHF.

The chain couples TRBV2 to TRBJ2-5, with 8 bases lining up with TRBD1. CDR3 length: 13 amino acids. The germline V gene has CDR1 SNHLY and CDR2 FYNNEI. The junction had 5 bases not matched to a gene; V was cut back by 7 bases and J by 4 bases. The CDR3: CASTQGARETQYF. CDR3 DNA sequence: TGTGCCAGCACCCAGGGGGCGCGAGAGACCCAGTACTTC.

This clone was found once. J is TRBJ1-6 and V is TRBV10-3; the D gene is possibly TRBD1 (6 bases). This CDR3 region has 16 residues. Trimming cost V 6 bases and J 9 bases, with 21 bases left between them. CDR1 and CDR2 (germline): ENHRY, SYGVKD. The DNA of the CDR3 is TGTGCCATCAGCATACAGGGAACAGCAGGGAGTTCACCCCTCCACTTT. This gives the protein CAISIQGTAGSSPLHF.

The CDR3 nucleotides are TGTGCCAGCAGTCGGACCGGGACAGACTCCTACGAGCAGTACTTC. This translates into CASSRTGTDSYEQYF. The gene calls are TRBV6-5 and TRBJ2-7; 7 nucleotides match TRBD1. The CDR3 is made up of 15 amino acids. The V and J ends lost 5 bases and 0 bases, in that order; junction bases with no gene match: 7. Germline CDR1 MNHEY, CDR2 SVGAGI.

The chain has TRBV7-9 and TRBJ1-2, with TRBD1 matching over 7 bases. The CDR3 loop spans 13 amino acids. The V segment lost 5 bases and the J segment 8 bases; nucleotides outside the gene matches: 8. Germline V gene data show CDR1 as SEHNR and CDR2 as FQNEAQ (reference sequence). DNA of the CDR3: TGTGCCAGCAGCCGACAGGGTCCGGGAGGCTACACCTTC. Its translation: CASSRQGPGGYTF.

This clone was counted once. The gene calls are TRBV19 and TRBJ2-3; 8 bases map to TRBD2. This CDR3 contains 16 residues. V shed 7 bases and J 1 base; nucleotides not matched to a gene: 10. Germline V gene lookup returns CDR1 LNHDA and CDR2 SQIVND (reference sequence). The CDR3 DNA reads as TGTGCCAGTATTGATTCCCCCGGGGGGGGCACAGATACGCAGTATTTT. Translating it yields CASIDSPGGGTDTQYF.

The genes are TRBV5-5 and TRBJ1-1, with 7 bases aligning to TRBD1. With 4 bases clipped from V and 6 bases from J, the junction kept 6 bases outside the gene matches. Germline CDR1 and CDR2: SGHKS and YYEKEE (reference sequence). The CDR3 totals 13 residues. CDR3 sequence (DNA): TGTGCCAGCAGCGCACCGGGACAGCCTGAAGCTTTCTTT. Amino acids: CASSAPGQPEAFF.

The chain is built from TRBV19 and TRBJ2-2, with D possibly TRBD1 on 5 matching bases. Germline assignment: CDR1 LNHDA and CDR2 SQIVND (reference sequence). The germline V and J ends were trimmed by 3 bases and 6 bases, with 11 bases remaining between them. This CDR3 is built from 14 residues. The CDR3 nucleotides are TGTGCCAGTAGTATGGCAGGGCGGCCCGGGGAGCTGTTTTTT. Its protein product is CASSMAGRPGELFF.